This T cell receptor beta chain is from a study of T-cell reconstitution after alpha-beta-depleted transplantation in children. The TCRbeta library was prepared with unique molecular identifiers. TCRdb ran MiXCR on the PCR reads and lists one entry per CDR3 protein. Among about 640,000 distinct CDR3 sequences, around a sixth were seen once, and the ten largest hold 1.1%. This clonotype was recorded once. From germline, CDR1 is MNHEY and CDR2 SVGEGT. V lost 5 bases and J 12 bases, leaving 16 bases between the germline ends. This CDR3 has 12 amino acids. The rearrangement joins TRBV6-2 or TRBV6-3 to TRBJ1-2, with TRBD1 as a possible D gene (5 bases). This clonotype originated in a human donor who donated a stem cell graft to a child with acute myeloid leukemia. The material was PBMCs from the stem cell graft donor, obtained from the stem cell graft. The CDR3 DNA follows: TGTGCCAGCAGTCCCCGGGCAGGGAGCGACACCTTC. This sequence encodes CASSPRAGSDTF.